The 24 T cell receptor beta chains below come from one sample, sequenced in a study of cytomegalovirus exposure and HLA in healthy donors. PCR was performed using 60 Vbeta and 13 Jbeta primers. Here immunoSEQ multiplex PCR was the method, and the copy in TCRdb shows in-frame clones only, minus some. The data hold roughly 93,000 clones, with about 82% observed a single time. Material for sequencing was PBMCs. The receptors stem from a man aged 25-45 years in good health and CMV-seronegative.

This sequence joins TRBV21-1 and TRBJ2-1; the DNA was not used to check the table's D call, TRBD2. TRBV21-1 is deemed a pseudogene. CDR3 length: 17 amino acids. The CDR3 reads CASSNSAGEDGYNEQFF. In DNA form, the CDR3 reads TGTGCCAGCAGCAATTCGGCGGGGGAGGACGGGTACAATGAGCAGTTCTTC.

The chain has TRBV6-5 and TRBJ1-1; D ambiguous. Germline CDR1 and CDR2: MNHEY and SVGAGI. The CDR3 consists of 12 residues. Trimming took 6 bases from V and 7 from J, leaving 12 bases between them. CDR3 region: CASSKNRSEAFF. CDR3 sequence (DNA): TGTGCCAGCAGCAAAAACAGAAGTGAAGCTTTCTTT.

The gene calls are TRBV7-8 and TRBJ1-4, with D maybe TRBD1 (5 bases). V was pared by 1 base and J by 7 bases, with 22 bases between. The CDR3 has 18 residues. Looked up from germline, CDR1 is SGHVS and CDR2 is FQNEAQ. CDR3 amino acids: CASSLDRGWGGRSEKLFF. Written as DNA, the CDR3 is TGTGCCAGCAGCTTAGACCGGGGGTGGGGTGGTCGGAGTGAAAAACTGTTTTTT.

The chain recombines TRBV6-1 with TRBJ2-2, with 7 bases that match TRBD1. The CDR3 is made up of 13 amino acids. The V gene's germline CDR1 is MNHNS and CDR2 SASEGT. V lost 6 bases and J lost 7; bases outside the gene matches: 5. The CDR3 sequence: CASRTGMNGELFF. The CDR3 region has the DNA TGTGCCAGCAGGACAGGGATGAACGGGGAGCTGTTTTTT.

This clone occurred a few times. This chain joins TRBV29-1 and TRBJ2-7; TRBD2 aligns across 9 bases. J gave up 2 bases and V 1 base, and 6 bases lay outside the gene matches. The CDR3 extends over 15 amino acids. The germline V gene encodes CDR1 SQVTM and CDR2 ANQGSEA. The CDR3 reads CSVEGAGGRTYEQYF. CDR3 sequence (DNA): TGCAGCGTTGAAGGAGCGGGGGGCCGAACCTACGAGCAGTACTTC.

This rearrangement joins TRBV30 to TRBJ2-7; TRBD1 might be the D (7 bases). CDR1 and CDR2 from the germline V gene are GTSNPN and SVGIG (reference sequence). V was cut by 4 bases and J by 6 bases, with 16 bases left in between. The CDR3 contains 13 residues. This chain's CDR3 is CAWKGQGGGEQYF. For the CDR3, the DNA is TGTGCCTGGAAAGGTCAGGGGGGAGGCGAGCAGTACTTC.

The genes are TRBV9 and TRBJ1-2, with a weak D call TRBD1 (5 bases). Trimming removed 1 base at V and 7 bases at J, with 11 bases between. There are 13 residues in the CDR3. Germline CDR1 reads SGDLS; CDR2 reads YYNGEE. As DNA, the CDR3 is TGTGCCAGCAGCGTAAGTCAGGGAACTGGCTACACCTTC. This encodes CASSVSQGTGYTF.

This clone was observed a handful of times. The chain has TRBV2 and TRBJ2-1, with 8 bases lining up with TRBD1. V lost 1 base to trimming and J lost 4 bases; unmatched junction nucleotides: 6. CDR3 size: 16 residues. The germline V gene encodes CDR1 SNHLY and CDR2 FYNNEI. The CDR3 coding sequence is TGTGCCAGCAGTGAAGGGGGGACAGGACTTTACAATGAGCAGTTCTTC. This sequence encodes CASSEGGTGLYNEQFF. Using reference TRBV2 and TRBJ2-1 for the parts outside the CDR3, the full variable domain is EPEVTQTPSHQVTQMGQEVILRCVPISNHLYFYWYRQILGQKVEFLVSFYNNEISEKSEIFDDQFSVERPDGSNFTLKIRSTKLEDSAMYFCASSEGGTGLYNEQFFGPGTRLTVL.

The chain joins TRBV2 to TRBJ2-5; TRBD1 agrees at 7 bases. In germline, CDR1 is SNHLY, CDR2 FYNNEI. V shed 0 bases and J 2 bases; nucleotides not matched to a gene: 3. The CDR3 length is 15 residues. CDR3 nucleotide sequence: TGTGCCAGCAGTGAAGCCACAGGGGTTCAAGAGACCCAGTACTTC. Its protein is CASSEATGVQETQYF.

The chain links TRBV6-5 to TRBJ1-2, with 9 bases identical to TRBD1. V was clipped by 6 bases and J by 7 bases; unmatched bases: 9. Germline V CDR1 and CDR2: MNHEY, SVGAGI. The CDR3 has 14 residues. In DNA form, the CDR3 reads TGTGCCAGCAGCCCGGGACAGGGATATTCTGGCTACACCTTC. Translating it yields CASSPGQGYSGYTF.

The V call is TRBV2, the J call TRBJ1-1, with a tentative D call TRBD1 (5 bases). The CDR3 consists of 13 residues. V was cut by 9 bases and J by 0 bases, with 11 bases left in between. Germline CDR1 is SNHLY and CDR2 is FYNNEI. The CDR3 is CASRGLLNTEAFF. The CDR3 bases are TGTGCCAGTAGGGGCCTCCTGAACACTGAAGCTTTCTTT.

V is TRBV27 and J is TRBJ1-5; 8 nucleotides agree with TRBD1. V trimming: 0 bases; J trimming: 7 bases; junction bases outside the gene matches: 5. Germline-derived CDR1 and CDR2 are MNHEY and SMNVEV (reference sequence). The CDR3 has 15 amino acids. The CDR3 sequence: CASSLSATGAQPQHF. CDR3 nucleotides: TGTGCCAGCAGTTTATCGGCGACAGGGGCCCAGCCCCAGCATTTT.

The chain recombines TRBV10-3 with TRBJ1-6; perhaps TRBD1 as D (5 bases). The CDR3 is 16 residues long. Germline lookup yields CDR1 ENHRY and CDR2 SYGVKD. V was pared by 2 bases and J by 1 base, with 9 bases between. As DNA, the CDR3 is TGTGCCATCAGTGAGGATGGGGGGTCCTATAATTCACCCCTCCACTTT. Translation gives CAISEDGGSYNSPLHF.

The chain's CDR3 is CASRLQGSYNEQFF. CDR3 in DNA: TGTGCCAGTAGGCTACAGGGTTCCTACAATGAGCAGTTCTTC. V is TRBV19 and J is TRBJ2-1; D may be TRBD1 (6 bases). V lost 6 bases and J lost 1, with 10 bases in between. Germline assignment: CDR1 LNHDA and CDR2 SQIVND (reference sequence). The CDR3 totals 14 residues.

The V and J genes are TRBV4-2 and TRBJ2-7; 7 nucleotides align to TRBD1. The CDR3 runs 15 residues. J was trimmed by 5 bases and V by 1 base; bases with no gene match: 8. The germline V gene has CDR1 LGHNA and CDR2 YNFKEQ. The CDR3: CASSQVNRGGDEQYF. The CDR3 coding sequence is TGTGCCAGCAGCCAAGTGAACAGGGGCGGCGACGAGCAGTACTTC.

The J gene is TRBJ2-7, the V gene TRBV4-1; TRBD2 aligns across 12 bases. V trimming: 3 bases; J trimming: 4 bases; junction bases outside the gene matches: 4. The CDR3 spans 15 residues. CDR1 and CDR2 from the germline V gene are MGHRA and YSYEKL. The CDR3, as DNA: TGCGCCAGCAGCCACAGGACTAGCGGGATGTACGAGCAGTACTTC. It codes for CASSHRTSGMYEQYF.

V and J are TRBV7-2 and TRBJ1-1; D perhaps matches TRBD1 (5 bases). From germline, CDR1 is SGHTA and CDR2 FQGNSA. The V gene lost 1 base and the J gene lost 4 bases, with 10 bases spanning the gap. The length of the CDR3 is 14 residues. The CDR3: CASSLDNRGTEAFF. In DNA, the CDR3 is TGTGCCAGCAGCTTAGACAATAGGGGCACTGAAGCTTTCTTT.

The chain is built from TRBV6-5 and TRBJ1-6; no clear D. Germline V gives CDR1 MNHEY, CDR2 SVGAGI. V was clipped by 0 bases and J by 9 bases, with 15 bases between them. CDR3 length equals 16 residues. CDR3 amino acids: CASSYSVDRGVSPLHF. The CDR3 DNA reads TGTGCCAGCAGTTACTCAGTGGACCGGGGAGTTTCACCCCTCCACTTT.

CDR3: CASSLGAGQSSYNEQFF. CDR3 DNA sequence: TGTGCCAGCAGTCTAGGGGCAGGTCAAAGCTCCTACAATGAGCAGTTCTTC. The chain uses TRBV9 and TRBJ2-1, with D perhaps TRBD1 (5 bases). V was clipped by 5 bases and J by 0 bases, with 18 bases between them. Germline V CDR1 and CDR2: SGDLS, YYNGEE. The CDR3 loop spans 17 amino acids. The whole variable domain, remainder taken from reference TRBV9 and TRBJ2-1, is DSGVTQTPKHLITATGQRVTLRCSPRSGDLSVYWYQQSLDQGLQFLIQYYNGEERAKGNILERFSAQQFPDLHSELNLSSLELGDSALYFCASSLGAGQSSYNEQFFGPGTRLTVL.

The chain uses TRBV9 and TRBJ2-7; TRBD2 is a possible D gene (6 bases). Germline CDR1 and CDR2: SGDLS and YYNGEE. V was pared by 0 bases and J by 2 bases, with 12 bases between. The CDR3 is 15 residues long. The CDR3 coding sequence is TGTGCCAGCAGCGTAGGTAGCGGTTACCCCTACGAGCAGTACTTC. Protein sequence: CASSVGSGYPYEQYF. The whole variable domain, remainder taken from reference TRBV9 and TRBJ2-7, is DSGVTQTPKHLITATGQRVTLRCSPRSGDLSVYWYQQSLDQGLQFLIQYYNGEERAKGNILERFSAQQFPDLHSELNLSSLELGDSALYFCASSVGSGYPYEQYFGPGTRLTVT.

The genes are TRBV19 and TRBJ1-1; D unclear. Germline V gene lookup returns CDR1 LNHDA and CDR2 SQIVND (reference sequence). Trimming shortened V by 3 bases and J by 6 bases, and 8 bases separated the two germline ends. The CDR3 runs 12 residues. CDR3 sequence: CASSIYWSEAFF. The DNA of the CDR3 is TGTGCCAGTAGTATTTACTGGTCTGAAGCTTTCTTT.

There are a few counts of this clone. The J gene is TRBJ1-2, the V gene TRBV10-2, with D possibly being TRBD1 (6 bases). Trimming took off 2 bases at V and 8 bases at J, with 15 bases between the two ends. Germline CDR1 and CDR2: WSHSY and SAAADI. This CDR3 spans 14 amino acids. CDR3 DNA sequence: TGCGCCAGCAGTGAGGTCGGGGGGCCGGGGGGCTACACCTTC. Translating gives CASSEVGGPGGYTF.

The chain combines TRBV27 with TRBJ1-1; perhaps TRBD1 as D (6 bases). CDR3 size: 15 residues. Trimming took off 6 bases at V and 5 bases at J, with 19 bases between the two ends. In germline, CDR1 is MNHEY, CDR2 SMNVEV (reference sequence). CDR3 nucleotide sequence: TGTGCCAGCAGCTCACAGGGCCCGACGGGAACTGAAGCTTTCTTT. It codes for CASSSQGPTGTEAFF.

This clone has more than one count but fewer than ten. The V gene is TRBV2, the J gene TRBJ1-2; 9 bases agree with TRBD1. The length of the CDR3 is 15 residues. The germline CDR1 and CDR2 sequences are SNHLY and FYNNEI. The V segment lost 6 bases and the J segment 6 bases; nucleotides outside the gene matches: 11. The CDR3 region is CASSGPGTGNDGYTF. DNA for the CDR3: TGTGCCAGCAGCGGTCCCGGGACAGGGAACGATGGCTACACCTTC.